The TCR beta chain described here comes from a study of blood T cell repertoires in COVID-19. In the study overall: Sources were T cells, B-cell-depleted T cells, or PBMCs; the material itself was cDNA or gDNA.

Only in-frame clones appear in the TCRdb table, and some are missing; sequencing was by immunoSEQ multiplex PCR. The sample records some 180,000 clones, 84% being singletons. This clonotype was obtained from a woman of 80 years or more with COVID-19, enrolled during active disease. Specimen: peripheral blood.

CDR3 in DNA: TGTGCCAGTAGTATCGACAGGGGGAGGAACACTGAAGCTTTCTTT. Amino acids: CASSIDRGRNTEAFF. The chain has TRBV19 and TRBJ1-1; 9 positions agree with TRBD1. The germline V gene has CDR1 LNHDA and CDR2 SQIVND (reference sequence). CDR3 length: 15 residues. Trimming at V came to 3 bases and at J to 1 base, leaving 3 bases not matched to a gene.